This TCR beta chain was identified during a study of blood T cell repertoires in COVID-19. As for the study in general: Donors in the United States, Italy and Spain gave samples during acute or convalescent COVID-19.

This CDR3 contains 13 residues. The germline V gene encodes CDR1 LNHNV and CDR2 YYDKDF (reference sequence). V lost 6 bases to trimming and J lost 7 bases; unmatched junction nucleotides: 4. Original methodology: Scientists estimated how many nucleated cells there were by amplifying reference gene primers. The assay was immunoSEQ multiplex PCR, and TCRdb's table has in-frame clones only and misses some. V and J calls plus clone size are reproduced from that table; the DNA served to infer D and trimming. In the table there are around 80,000 clones, approximately 90% of which are singletons. The count of this clone is one.

The receptor was derived from a woman older than 75 with acute or convalescent COVID-19. The chain carries TRBV15 and TRBJ1-4, with 8 bases that match TRBD1. The specimen was peripheral blood. The CDR3, as DNA: TGTGCCACCAGGGACAGGGTGGCTGAAAAACTGTTTTTT. It codes for CATRDRVAEKLFF.